A selection of T cell receptor beta chains follows, all from one sample in a study of blood T cell repertoires in COVID-19. Some clones are missing from TCRdb's copy, which holds only in-frame ones; the method was immunoSEQ multiplex PCR. Among a few hundred thousand clones listed, less than 90% were seen once. The sample consisted of PBMCs or T cells enriched from blood (not recorded which). The receptor set was obtained from a woman between 25 and 40 years old who had recovered from COVID-19. Both conserved end residues are part of each CDR3. Fields, in order: CDR3 length, J gene, V gene, clone size, D gene, CDR3 DNA, CDR3 protein. The D gene is left open where the match is weak. Clone size is given for some rows only: seen once, a few or many times, or a class if the clone is expanded.

>16|TRBJ2-2|TRBV19|.|.
TGTGCCAGTAGTATAGCGGGGGTGACGAACACCGGGGAGCTGTTTTTT
CASSIAGVTNTGELFF
>13|TRBJ1-2|TRBV19|.|.
TGTGCCAGTAGATCGACCGGGGAGGATGGCTACACCTTC
CASRSTGEDGYTF
>11|TRBJ2-7|TRBV20-1|.|.
TGCAGTGCTACCGTTTCCTACGAGCAGTACTTC
CSATVSYEQYF
>15|TRBJ2-3|TRBV5-1|.|.
TGCGCCAGCAGCTTGGAGGCAGGGAGCACAGATACGCAGTATTTT
CASSLEAGSTDTQYF
>13|TRBJ1-1|TRBV18|.|.
TGTGCCAGCTCAGCGACAGGGAACACTGAAGCTTTCTTT
CASSATGNTEAFF
>13|TRBJ2-1|TRBV5-1|.|TRBD1
TGCGCCAGCAGCTGGAGACAGGGACGTGAGCAGTTCTTC
CASSWRQGREQFF
>16|TRBJ2-3|TRBV5-1|.|.
TGCGCCAGCAGCTTGGGGACAGTCGTTAGCACAGATACGCAGTATTTT
CASSLGTVVSTDTQYF
>16|TRBJ1-5|TRBV28|.|.
TGTGCCAGCAGTTTATTGGGCAGGGACTCGAGGCAGCCCCAGCATTTT
CASSLLGRDSRQPQHF
>14|TRBJ2-1|TRBV10-3|.|TRBD2
TGTGCCATCAGTTTGGTAGCGGGGGCCGATGAGCAGTTCTTC
CAISLVAGADEQFF
>15|TRBJ1-5|TRBV6-5|.|.
TGTGCCAGCAGACACAGGAGTTATAGCAATCAGCCCCAGCATTTT
CASRHRSYSNQPQHF
>15|TRBJ2-7|TRBV6-2/TRBV6-3|.|TRBD1
TGTGCCAGCAGTTGGGAAGACAGGGGGCAGTACGAGCAGTACTTC
CASSWEDRGQYEQYF
>20|TRBJ2-2|TRBV6-2/TRBV6-3|.|TRBD2
TGTGCCAGCAGCCGCCCATATACTTTGCCCGGACTAGCGAACACCGGGGAGCTGTTTTTT
CASSRPYTLPGLANTGELFF
>14|TRBJ2-7|TRBV5-1|.|TRBD1
TGCGCCAGCAGCGACCGGACAGGGCCCTACGAGCAGTACTTC
CASSDRTGPYEQYF
>17|TRBJ2-1|TRBV6-1|.|.
TGTGCCAGCAGTGAAGAAGTGTGGGACACGAAACACAATGAGCAGTTCTTC
CASSEEVWDTKHNEQFF
>13|TRBJ1-1|TRBV3-1/TRBV3-2|.|.
TGTGCCAGCAGCCAAAACAGGGTCACTGAAGCTTTCTTT
CASSQNRVTEAFF
>13|TRBJ1-2|TRBV28|.|.
TGTGCCAGCAGCCTTTTCACCAGGGGAGCCTACACCTTC
CASSLFTRGAYTF
>19|TRBJ1-3|TRBV7-2|few|TRBD1
TGTGCCAGCAGCGCCGGGACAGGGGATTCCAGGTCGGCTGGAAACACCATATATTTT
CASSAGTGDSRSAGNTIYF
>15|TRBJ2-3|TRBV5-1|.|TRBD2
TGCGCCAGCCGAAAAATGGGGGAGGGTACAGATACGCAGTATTTT
CASRKMGEGTDTQYF
>15|TRBJ1-5|TRBV6-2/TRBV6-3|.|TRBD1
TGTGCCAGCAGGCCTGGACAGGGTTGGGGGCAGCCCCAGCATTTT
CASRPGQGWGQPQHF
>13|TRBJ1-2|TRBV28|.|.
TGTGCCAGCACCCGCGTGGCTGGGGGCGGCTACACCTTC
CASTRVAGGGYTF
>15|TRBJ1-5|TRBV2|.|TRBD1
TGTGCCAGCAGTGAAGTGGGACAGCTGAATCAGCCCCAGCATTTT
CASSEVGQLNQPQHF
>13|TRBJ1-1|TRBV5-1|.|.
TGCGCCAGCAGGGCGGGTGAGAACACTGAAGCTTTCTTT
CASRAGENTEAFF
>13|TRBJ1-2|TRBV5-6|.|TRBD1
TGTGCCAGCAGCCGCGGGACAGGCTATGGCTACACCTTC
CASSRGTGYGYTF
>14|TRBJ1-2|TRBV19|.|TRBD1
TGTGCCAGTAGTAGCACAGGGGTCGGCTATGGCTACACCTTC
CASSSTGVGYGYTF
>16|TRBJ2-7|TRBV11-2|.|.
TGTGCCAGCAGCGGCCCCGGGCCAGGGTTGGGTGAAGAGCAGTACTTC
CASSGPGPGLGEEQYF
>16|TRBJ2-2|TRBV11-2|.|TRBD1
TGTGCCAGCAGCCCTTTTAGGGCGGGACAGGCCGGGGAGCTGTTTTTT
CASSPFRAGQAGELFF
>15|TRBJ1-2|TRBV19|.|TRBD1
TGTGCCAGTAGTATGAATCGACAGGGCGGCGGTGGCTACACCTTC
CASSMNRQGGGGYTF
>14|TRBJ1-4|TRBV19|.|.
TGTGCCAGTAGTATTGCGGGGAATGGTGAAAAACTGTTTTTT
CASSIAGNGEKLFF
>15|TRBJ1-1|TRBV5-4|.|.
TGTGCCAGCAGCTTACTCGGCGGAATGAACACTGAAGCTTTCTTT
CASSLLGGMNTEAFF
>18|TRBJ1-2|TRBV28|.|TRBD1
TGTGCCAGCAGTCCCCCGGGACAGGGGGCAACTAAGAACTATGGCTACACCTTC
CASSPPGQGATKNYGYTF
>17|TRBJ1-5|TRBV7-8|once|TRBD1
TGTGCCAGCAGCTCTAAGGGGCAGGGGGCAATCAATCAGCCCCAGCATTTT
CASSSKGQGAINQPQHF
>15|TRBJ2-7|TRBV5-1|.|TRBD1
TGCGCCAGCAGCGCAACCCGGGACAGGGCTCGAGAGCAGTACTTC
CASSATRDRAREQYF
>16|TRBJ1-5|TRBV24-1|.|.
TGTGCCACCAGCGATCACCGAGGACACGGCAATCAGCCCCAGCATTTT
CATSDHRGHGNQPQHF
>15|TRBJ2-1|TRBV6-2/TRBV6-3|.|TRBD2
TGTGCCAGCAGTCAGGATGGGACTAGCGGGAATGAGCAGTTCTTC
CASSQDGTSGNEQFF
>14|TRBJ2-1|TRBV7-9|.|TRBD2
TGTGCCAGCAGCTCAAGCGGGGGATACAATGAGCAGTTCTTC
CASSSSGGYNEQFF
>13|TRBJ2-3|TRBV10-3|.|.
TGTGCCAGGAGGGACTCTAGCACAGATACGCAGTATTTT
CARRDSSTDTQYF
>14|TRBJ2-7|TRBV7-2|.|.
TGTGCCAGCAGCTCCCAGGACAGTTCCTACGAGCAGTACTTC
CASSSQDSSYEQYF
>16|TRBJ2-2|TRBV7-8|.|TRBD1
TGTGCCAGCAGCCCGCCACAGGGGATCAACACCGGGGAGCTGTTTTTT
CASSPPQGINTGELFF
>12|TRBJ2-7|TRBV11-3|.|.
TGTGCCAGCAGCTTCACAGGGAGAGAGCAGTACTTC
CASSFTGREQYF
>16|TRBJ2-2|TRBV9|.|TRBD1
TGTGCCAGCAGCGTAATTTCAGGGGGCCCTTCCGGGGAGCTGTTTTTT
CASSVISGGPSGELFF
>15|TRBJ1-5|TRBV27|.|.
TGTGCCAGCAGTCGGCTTGGCGAGGCATATCAGCCCCAGCATTTT
CASSRLGEAYQPQHF
>17|TRBJ2-3|TRBV7-8|.|.
TGTGCCAGCAGCTTAGTTGGGGGCCTTGGGGGCACAGATACGCAGTATTTT
CASSLVGGLGGTDTQYF
>16|TRBJ2-3|TRBV10-3|.|.
TGTGCCATCACCGAGGGCCGGGTCAAAGGCACAGATACGCAGTATTTT
CAITEGRVKGTDTQYF
>13|TRBJ1-4|TRBV29-1|.|.
TGCAGCGCCCACGGGGTAGACGGTGAAAAACTGTTTTTT
CSAHGVDGEKLFF
>15|TRBJ1-2|TRBV28|.|.
TGTGCCAGCTGTTACGTCGCTGGGGAGATCTATGGCTACACCTTC
CASCYVAGEIYGYTF